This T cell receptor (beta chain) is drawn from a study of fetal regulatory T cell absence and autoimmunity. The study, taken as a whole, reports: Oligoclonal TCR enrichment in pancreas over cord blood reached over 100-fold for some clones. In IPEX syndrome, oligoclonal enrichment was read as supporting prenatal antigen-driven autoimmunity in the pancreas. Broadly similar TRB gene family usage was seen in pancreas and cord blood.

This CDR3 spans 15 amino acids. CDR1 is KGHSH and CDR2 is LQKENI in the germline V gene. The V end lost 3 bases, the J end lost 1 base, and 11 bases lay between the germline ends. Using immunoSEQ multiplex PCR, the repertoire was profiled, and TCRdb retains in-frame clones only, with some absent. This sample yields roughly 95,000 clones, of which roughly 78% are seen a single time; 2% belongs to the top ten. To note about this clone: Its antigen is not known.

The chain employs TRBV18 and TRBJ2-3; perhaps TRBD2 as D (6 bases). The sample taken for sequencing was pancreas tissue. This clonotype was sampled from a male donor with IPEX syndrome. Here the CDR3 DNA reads TGTGCCAGCTCACCGGGGACTGTTCGCACAGATACGCAGTATTTT. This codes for CASSPGTVRTDTQYF.